A selection of T cell receptor beta chains follows, all from one sample in a study of blood T cell repertoires in COVID-19. TCRdb's copy holds only in-frame clones and misses some; the assay was immunoSEQ multiplex PCR. The sample lists around 170,000 clones; approximately 80% were seen once. Material for sequencing was PBMCs or T cells enriched from blood (not recorded which). These receptors were collected from a man aged 60 to 69 who had been exposed to COVID-19. Each CDR3 is given with its conserved first and last residue. A D gene is named only where the DNA matches it firmly. Not all rows give a size; the values are once, few, many and, for expanded clones, a class.

clone_size: once; j_call: TRBJ2-1; d_call: TRBD2; v_call: TRBV29-1; cdr3_aa: CSVESGSGRAGSYNEQFF; cdr3_nt: TGCAGCGTTGAGTCGGGTAGCGGGAGGGCCGGCTCCTACAATGAGCAGTTCTTC
clone_size: NA; j_call: TRBJ2-2; d_call: NA; v_call: TRBV30; cdr3_aa: CAWKLTGELFF; cdr3_nt: TGTGCCTGGAAGCTTACCGGGGAGCTGTTTTTT
clone_size: NA; j_call: TRBJ2-2; d_call: TRBD2; v_call: TRBV18; cdr3_aa: CASSPLAANTGELFF; cdr3_nt: TGTGCCAGCTCACCCCTAGCGGCGAACACCGGGGAGCTGTTTTTT
clone_size: NA; j_call: TRBJ1-6; d_call: NA; v_call: TRBV11-2; cdr3_aa: CASSAYGRSPLHF; cdr3_nt: TGTGCCAGCAGCGCTTACGGGAGATCACCCCTCCACTTT
clone_size: NA; j_call: TRBJ1-2; d_call: NA; v_call: TRBV24-1; cdr3_aa: CATSDHSGDYGYTF; cdr3_nt: TGTGCCACCAGTGATCATTCGGGGGACTATGGCTACACCTTC
clone_size: NA; j_call: TRBJ2-4; d_call: TRBD2; v_call: TRBV27; cdr3_aa: CASSRLAGDIQYF; cdr3_nt: TGTGCCAGCAGCAGACTAGCGGGAGACATTCAGTACTTC
clone_size: NA; j_call: TRBJ1-2; d_call: TRBD1; v_call: TRBV30; cdr3_aa: CAWTNRGFNYGYTF; cdr3_nt: TGTGCCTGGACCAACAGGGGGTTTAACTATGGCTACACCTTC
clone_size: once; j_call: TRBJ1-4; d_call: TRBD1; v_call: TRBV5-8; cdr3_aa: CASSWGSPHRGTNEKLFF; cdr3_nt: TGTGCCAGCAGCTGGGGATCGCCACACAGGGGAACTAATGAAAAACTGTTTTTT
clone_size: once; j_call: TRBJ2-7; d_call: NA; v_call: TRBV7-8; cdr3_aa: CASSFFPSDYEQYF; cdr3_nt: TGTGCCAGCAGCTTCTTCCCTAGCGACTACGAGCAGTACTTC
clone_size: NA; j_call: TRBJ2-7; d_call: TRBD1; v_call: TRBV6-5; cdr3_aa: CASTWDRAFYEQYF; cdr3_nt: TGTGCCAGCACCTGGGACAGGGCCTTTTACGAGCAGTACTTC
clone_size: NA; j_call: TRBJ2-1; d_call: NA; v_call: TRBV21-1; cdr3_aa: CATKDRDPEQFF; cdr3_nt: TGTGCCACCAAGGACAGGGACCCTGAGCAGTTCTTC
clone_size: NA; j_call: TRBJ2-1; d_call: NA; v_call: TRBV28; cdr3_aa: CASSLSSPLSARSYNEQFF; cdr3_nt: TGTGCCAGCAGTTTATCGAGCCCCCTCAGCGCGCGCTCCTACAATGAGCAGTTCTTC
clone_size: NA; j_call: TRBJ1-5; d_call: NA; v_call: TRBV6-2/TRBV6-3; cdr3_aa: CASSYSGRGSNQPQHF; cdr3_nt: TGTGCCAGCAGTTACTCGGGCAGGGGTAGCAATCAGCCCCAGCATTTT
clone_size: NA; j_call: TRBJ1-2; d_call: NA; v_call: TRBV1; cdr3_aa: CTSRPGLRAGGYTF; cdr3_nt: TGCACCAGCAGGCCGGGACTTAGGGCTGGTGGCTACACCTTC
clone_size: NA; j_call: TRBJ1-5; d_call: NA; v_call: TRBV19; cdr3_aa: CASTADTSNQPQHF; cdr3_nt: TGTGCCAGTACGGCGGATACCAGCAATCAGCCCCAGCATTTT
clone_size: NA; j_call: TRBJ2-2; d_call: NA; v_call: TRBV19; cdr3_aa: CASSPYRVNTGELFF; cdr3_nt: TGTGCCAGTAGTCCCTACAGGGTTAACACCGGGGAGCTGTTTTTT
clone_size: NA; j_call: TRBJ1-5; d_call: TRBD1; v_call: TRBV7-2; cdr3_aa: CASSLRQGGNQPQHF; cdr3_nt: TGTGCCAGCAGCTTACGGCAGGGGGGCAATCAGCCCCAGCATTTT
clone_size: NA; j_call: TRBJ2-5; d_call: TRBD2; v_call: TRBV30; cdr3_aa: CAWSELAGAQETQYF; cdr3_nt: TGTGCCTGGAGTGAACTAGCGGGAGCCCAAGAGACCCAGTACTTC
clone_size: NA; j_call: TRBJ1-1; d_call: TRBD1; v_call: TRBV5-1; cdr3_aa: CASSPGQGGTEAFF; cdr3_nt: TGCGCCAGCAGCCCGGGACAGGGGGGAACTGAAGCTTTCTTT
clone_size: NA; j_call: TRBJ1-2; d_call: TRBD1; v_call: TRBV5-6; cdr3_aa: CATRQGQGAFGYTF; cdr3_nt: TGTGCCACTCGACAGGGACAGGGGGCGTTTGGCTACACCTTC
clone_size: NA; j_call: TRBJ2-3; d_call: TRBD2; v_call: TRBV11-3; cdr3_aa: CASSPGGSTDTQYF; cdr3_nt: TGTGCCAGCAGCCCGGGGGGGAGCACAGATACGCAGTATTTT
clone_size: NA; j_call: TRBJ2-5; d_call: NA; v_call: TRBV6-1; cdr3_aa: CASSEDWSQETQYF; cdr3_nt: TGTGCCAGCAGTGAAGACTGGTCTCAAGAGACCCAGTACTTC